The clone carrying this T cell receptor beta chain has a count of ten or more. V dropped 1 base and J dropped 2 bases, with 12 bases sitting between them. The CDR3 is 16 residues long. Looked up from germline, CDR1 is SGHAT and CDR2 is FQNNGV. One entry per CDR3 protein results from TCRdb running MiXCR on the 5' RACE reads. Seen here are fewer than 250,000 distinct CDR3 sequences, more than 9% observed once, and the top ten hold 2.6%. This record comes from a study of CD8 T cells in ankylosing spondylitis. Sequencing was done on a sample of blood, either unsorted or a sorted T cell fraction (not recorded which). This clonotype was obtained from a male donor with ankylosing spondylitis or in good health (not recorded which). The chain carries TRBV11-2 and TRBJ2-1, with D possibly being TRBD2 (6 bases). The CDR3 protein is CASSLVTRSAYNEQFF. The CDR3, as DNA: TGTGCCAGCAGCTTAGTGACTAGGAGCGCCTACAATGAGCAGTTCTTC.